These T cell receptor beta chains were read from a single sample in a study of PD-1 blockade in classical Hodgkin lymphoma. This table comes from immunoSEQ multiplex PCR, and its TCRdb copy is limited to in-frame clones, with some not included. The sample has approximately 80,000 clones, around nine tenths seen once. Sequenced here: peripheral blood mononuclear cells (PBMCs), sampled at baseline. The receptors originated from a human donor with classical Hodgkin lymphoma. CDR3s include the opening cysteine and the closing phenylalanine or tryptophan. A D gene is named only where the DNA matches it firmly. Size is omitted from some rows. Given values are once, few, many or a class for expanded clones.

>16|.|TRBJ2-5|TRBD2|TRBV7-6
CASSRRLAGGQETQYF
TGTGCCAGCAGCCGACGACTAGCGGGAGGTCAAGAGACCCAGTACTTC
>16|.|TRBJ2-1|.|TRBV4-1
CASSAPASSSYNEQFF
TGCGCCAGCAGCGCCCCAGCGTCGAGCTCCTACAATGAGCAGTTCTTC
>17|.|TRBJ2-5|TRBD2|TRBV7-9
CASSFPASGRAGETQYF
TGTGCCAGCAGCTTCCCGGCTAGCGGGAGGGCCGGCGAGACCCAGTACTTC
>14|.|TRBJ1-2|.|TRBV27
CASSLGRAGYGYTF
TGTGCCAGCAGTTTAGGACGGGCGGGGTATGGCTACACCTTC
>12|.|TRBJ1-4|.|TRBV7-2
CASSRTNEKLFF
TGTGCCAGCAGCCGAACTAATGAAAAACTGTTTTTT
>17|.|TRBJ2-2|TRBD1|TRBV5-6
CASSLGQGAIRTGELFF
TGTGCCAGCAGCCTGGGACAGGGGGCAATTCGAACCGGGGAGCTGTTTTTT
>14|.|TRBJ2-3|TRBD1|TRBV29-1
CSVGGQVSTDTQYF
TGCAGCGTTGGGGGACAGGTTAGCACAGATACGCAGTATTTT
>12|.|TRBJ1-1|.|TRBV5-4
CASSTLDTEAFF
TGTGCCAGCAGCACCCTTGACACTGAAGCTTTCTTT
>16|.|TRBJ2-1|TRBD2|TRBV4-3
CASSHGLAGSYNEQFF
TGCGCCAGCAGCCATGGACTAGCGGGCTCCTACAATGAGCAGTTCTTC
>19|.|TRBJ1-1|TRBD1|TRBV7-2
CASITLNRDRGILDTEAFF
TGTGCCAGCATCACCCTTAACCGGGACAGGGGGATCCTCGACACTGAAGCTTTCTTT
>15|.|TRBJ1-5|.|TRBV4-1
CASKSLTNSNQPQHF
TGCGCCAGCAAGAGCCTGACGAATAGCAATCAGCCCCAGCATTTT
>14|.|TRBJ2-7|.|TRBV19
CASNTGTKSYEQYF
TGTGCCAGTAATACCGGGACAAAGTCCTACGAGCAGTACTTC
>14|.|TRBJ2-2|.|TRBV29-1
CSVVRGTGTGELFF
TGCAGCGTTGTAAGGGGCACGGGCACCGGGGAGCTGTTTTTT
>11|.|TRBJ1-1|.|TRBV10-2
CASRRDTEAFF
TGCGCCAGCAGGAGAGACACTGAAGCTTTCTTT
>12|.|TRBJ2-7|TRBD1|TRBV2
CATRDSSYEQYF
TGTGCCACACGGGACAGCTCCTACGAGCAGTACTTC
>13|.|TRBJ2-7|.|TRBV7-9
CASSLAGTYEQYF
TGTGCCAGCAGCTTAGCCGGAACCTACGAGCAGTACTTC
>15|.|TRBJ2-7|.|TRBV4-3
CASSQDTGGGREQYF
TGCGCCAGCAGCCAAGATACAGGGGGAGGGCGGGAGCAGTACTTC
>16|.|TRBJ1-1|.|TRBV7-2
CASSLSLGFTGTEAFF
TGTGCCAGCAGCTTAAGTTTGGGCTTTACAGGGACCGAAGCTTTCTTT
>14|.|TRBJ2-5|TRBD2|TRBV4-2
CASSPPAGEETQYF
TGTGCCAGCAGTCCCCCAGCGGGAGAAGAGACCCAGTACTTC
>16|.|TRBJ2-1|.|TRBV4-3
CASSQDNGLPYNEQFF
TGCGCCAGCAGCCAAGATAATGGATTACCCTACAATGAGCAGTTCTTC
>14|.|TRBJ2-3|.|TRBV7-9
CASSLYWTLDTQYF
TGTGCCAGCAGCTTATACTGGACCTTGGATACGCAGTATTTT
>15|.|TRBJ2-2|TRBD2|TRBV9
CASSVGAGRTGELFF
TGTGCCAGCAGCGTAGGAGCGGGACGAACCGGGGAGCTGTTTTTT
>13|once|TRBJ1-5|.|TRBV19
CASSLSYVQPQHF
TGTGCCAGTAGTCTGTCTTATGTACAGCCCCAGCATTTT
>15|.|TRBJ2-1|.|TRBV2
CASVGLPITNNEQFF
TGTGCCAGCGTCGGACTTCCCATAACAAACAATGAGCAGTTCTTC
>14|.|TRBJ2-7|.|TRBV30
CAWSVLGSSYEQYF
TGTGCCTGGAGTGTTTTGGGGTCTTCCTACGAGCAGTACTTC
>16|.|TRBJ2-4|.|TRBV6-6
CASTYKAVEGKNIQYF
TGTGCCAGCACCTACAAAGCAGTGGAGGGCAAAAACATTCAGTACTTC
>16|.|TRBJ1-2|TRBD1|TRBV19
CASSRGQGVNSYGYTF
TGTGCCAGTAGTCGCGGACAGGGAGTTAACTCCTATGGCTACACCTTC
>15|.|TRBJ1-3|.|TRBV14
CASSQGVYSGNTIYF
TGTGCCAGCAGCCAAGGGGTGTACTCTGGAAACACCATATATTTT
>15|.|TRBJ2-7|TRBD1|TRBV28
CASSNRGPLTYEQYF
TGTGCCAGCAGCAACAGGGGGCCCCTTACCTACGAGCAGTACTTC
>13|.|TRBJ2-7|.|TRBV6-1
CAAPGTKTYEQYF
TGTGCCGCTCCGGGGACAAAGACCTACGAGCAGTACTTC
>15|.|TRBJ1-2|.|TRBV6-1
CASSEAGEGLDGYTF
TGTGCCAGCAGTGAAGCAGGGGAGGGATTAGATGGCTACACCTTC
>15|.|TRBJ1-5|.|TRBV7-2
CASSSREDSNQPQHF
TGTGCCAGCAGCTCTAGGGAGGATAGCAATCAGCCCCAGCATTTT
>14|.|TRBJ2-1|.|TRBV4-1
CASSQGAVYNEQFF
TGCGCCAGCAGCCAGGGGGCTGTCTACAATGAGCAGTTCTTC
>14|.|TRBJ2-7|.|TRBV28
CASRGAGVNHEQYF
TGTGCCAGCCGCGGCGCAGGGGTTAACCACGAGCAGTACTTC
>16|.|TRBJ2-3|TRBD2|TRBV23-1
CASSQSTAGGPDTQYF
TGCGCCAGCAGTCAATCAACGGCGGGAGGGCCCGATACGCAGTATTTT
>14|.|TRBJ1-5|TRBD1|TRBV10-3
CAISLTGVDQPQHF
TGTGCCATCAGCCTAACAGGGGTCGATCAGCCCCAGCATTTT
>14|.|TRBJ1-1|.|TRBV27
CASIQGGWATEAFF
TGTGCCAGCATTCAAGGGGGGTGGGCCACTGAAGCTTTCTTT
>14|.|TRBJ1-1|.|TRBV4-2
CASSRDGGNTEAFF
TGTGCCAGCAGCCGGGATGGGGGGAACACTGAAGCTTTCTTT
>15|.|TRBJ1-1|.|TRBV5-4
CASSFAGAANTEAFF
TGTGCCAGCAGCTTTGCAGGAGCGGCGAACACTGAAGCTTTCTTT
>15|.|TRBJ2-5|.|TRBV21-1
CASSANRGNQETQYF
TGTGCCAGCAGCGCTAACAGGGGAAATCAAGAGACCCAGTACTTC
>14|.|TRBJ2-2|.|TRBV18
CASSPPQHTGELFF
TGTGCCAGCTCACCACCTCAACACACCGGGGAGCTGTTTTTT
>12|.|TRBJ1-1|.|TRBV7-9
CASSPPNPEAFF
TGTGCCAGCAGCCCACCTAATCCTGAAGCTTTCTTT
>15|few|TRBJ1-5|TRBD1|TRBV10-2
CASSSRGQANQPQHF
TGCGCCAGCAGTAGTCGTGGACAGGCAAATCAGCCCCAGCATTTT
>14|.|TRBJ2-1|.|TRBV5-6
CASSLGGGDNEQFF
TGTGCCAGCAGCTTGGGAGGAGGGGACAATGAGCAGTTCTTC
>14|.|TRBJ2-2|.|TRBV6-5
CASRPQGNTGELFF
TGTGCCAGCAGACCGCAGGGGAACACCGGGGAGCTGTTTTTT
>19|.|TRBJ2-1|TRBD2|TRBV7-9
CASSPERGTSGYSYNEQFF
TGTGCCAGCAGCCCCGAACGGGGGACTAGCGGGTACTCCTACAATGAGCAGTTCTTC
>15|.|TRBJ2-7|TRBD1|TRBV2
CAIDIGQGGSYEQYF
TGTGCCATCGATATCGGACAGGGTGGGTCCTACGAGCAGTACTTC
>9|.|TRBJ1-4|.|TRBV21-1
CASSDKLFF
TGTGCCAGCAGCGATAAACTGTTTTTT
>12|.|TRBJ2-3|.|TRBV28
CASRPDTHTQYF
TGTGCCAGCAGACCGGACACTCATACGCAGTATTTT
>14|once|TRBJ1-1|.|TRBV5-1
CASSLPGTNTEAFF
TGCGCCAGCAGCTTGCCGGGTACGAACACTGAAGCTTTCTTT
>15|.|TRBJ1-1|.|TRBV19
CASSIAALVNTEAFF
TGTGCCAGTAGTATAGCGGCTCTGGTGAACACTGAAGCTTTCTTT
>13|once|TRBJ1-4|.|TRBV27
CASSLASDRRLFF
TGTGCCAGCAGTTTAGCTTCGGACAGACGTCTGTTTTTT
>15|once|TRBJ1-1|TRBD1|TRBV10-3
CAISQTGKGGTEAFF
TGTGCCATCAGTCAGACAGGGAAAGGTGGGACTGAAGCTTTCTTT